One sample yielded the 4 T cell receptor beta chains listed below, sequenced in a study of blood T cell repertoires in COVID-19. The method was immunoSEQ multiplex PCR; TCRdb's version includes in-frame clones alone and lacks a portion of them. The data contain under 250,000 clones, around 82% of them singletons. Input material: peripheral blood. All receptors derive from a middle-aged man with active or convalescent COVID-19.

The J gene is TRBJ2-1, the V gene TRBV6-5; D is perhaps TRBD1 (6 bases). The germline V gene has CDR1 MNHEY and CDR2 SVGAGI. The ends were cut back, 0 bases at V and 9 bases at J, with 12 bases in the middle. CDR3 length: 14 amino acids. This CDR3 is CASSYSGGGGEQFF. CDR3 nucleotides: TGTGCCAGCAGTTACTCTGGTGGGGGCGGTGAGCAGTTCTTC.

The V gene is TRBV29-1, the J gene TRBJ2-1, with D possibly matching TRBD1 (5 bases). V shed 6 bases and J shed 6 bases, with 12 bases lying between them. This CDR3 comprises 12 residues. Germline loops: CDR1 SQVTM, CDR2 ANQGSEA. The CDR3 bases are TGCAGCGTCCCCCGAGACAGCAATGAGCAGTTCTTC. As protein: CSVPRDSNEQFF.

This chain joins TRBV27 and TRBJ1-6, with D possibly matching TRBD1 (6 bases). Between the trimmed V and J ends, which lost 5 bases and 7 bases, there was a span of 9 bases. This CDR3 is built from 13 residues. In germline, CDR1 is MNHEY, CDR2 SMNVEV (reference sequence). The CDR3 region has the DNA TGTGCCAGCAGTCAGAGGGGGAATTCACCCCTCCACTTT. Its protein is CASSQRGNSPLHF.

The V gene is TRBV5-1, the J gene TRBJ1-1; D is possibly TRBD1 (6 bases). This CDR3 region has 15 residues. The V gene's germline CDR1 is SGHRS and CDR2 YFSETQ. Between the trimmed V and J ends, which lost 0 bases and 5 bases, there was a span of 14 bases. As DNA, the CDR3 is TGCGCCAGCAGCTTGGAAAGGACAGAGGGGACTGAAGCTTTCTTT. Encoded protein: CASSLERTEGTEAFF.